This T cell receptor (beta chain) was identified in a study of human T cells and chemical hapten exposure. In this sample, this clonotype turned up a few times. Germline lookup yields CDR1 DFQATT and CDR2 SNEGSKA (reference sequence). With 5 bases clipped from V and 0 bases from J, the junction kept 8 bases outside the gene matches. This CDR3 spans 15 amino acids. Via MiXCR, TCRdb re-called the RACE reads, giving one row per CDR3 protein. This sample has 85,000 to 100,000 distinct CDR3 sequences; 9.5% to 11% occur once, and the top ten carry around 2.1%. Time point of the sample: patch test 2, 6 weeks after DPC sensitization. As for treatment: therapeutic diphenylcyclopropenone sensitization with weekly scalp DPC.

This TCR derives from a man aged 35-49 years with alopecia areata. Some clones in this sample may be carry-over from other donors' samples. The starting material was whole blood, obtained in connection with sensitization to the hapten diphenylcyclopropenone (DPC). The chain is built from TRBV20-1 and TRBJ2-3; TRBD2 agrees at 7 bases. CDR3 nucleotides: TGCAGTGCTCCGAATCCTAGCGGAAGCACAGATACGCAGTATTTT. Protein product: CSAPNPSGSTDTQYF.